This TCR beta chain was captured by sequencing in a study of read filtering for tumor transcriptome and immune sequencing. Study information: Per sample, TCR-region reads ranged about 4 to 11 million by IR-seq, roughly 85 to 1,400 by RNA-seq. Notes on the study in general: This fraction held mixed bone marrow immune cells after CD138-negative sorting.

From 300 to 450 ng of RNA, a library with molecular barcoded alpha/delta and beta/gamma adaptors was made. From the reads, TCRdb called clonotypes with MiXCR, one entry per CDR3 protein. This sample has around 40,000 distinct CDR3 sequences, with roughly an eighth found just once. CDR3 length equals 15 residues. Trimming removed 2 bases at V and 4 bases at J, with 14 bases between. Per the germline V gene, CDR1 is GTSNPN and CDR2 is SVGIG (reference sequence). This clonotype was picked up many times. Antigen: not known. Sequencing used a population of CD138-negative cells sorted from bone marrow. The rearrangement uses TRBV30 and TRBJ1-4, with unresolved D. The clonotype was recovered from a donor older than 35 with multiple myeloma. CDR3 loop: CAWSKRTALNEKLFF. DNA for the CDR3: TGTGCCTGGAGTAAGCGAACGGCCCTTAATGAAAAACTGTTTTTT.